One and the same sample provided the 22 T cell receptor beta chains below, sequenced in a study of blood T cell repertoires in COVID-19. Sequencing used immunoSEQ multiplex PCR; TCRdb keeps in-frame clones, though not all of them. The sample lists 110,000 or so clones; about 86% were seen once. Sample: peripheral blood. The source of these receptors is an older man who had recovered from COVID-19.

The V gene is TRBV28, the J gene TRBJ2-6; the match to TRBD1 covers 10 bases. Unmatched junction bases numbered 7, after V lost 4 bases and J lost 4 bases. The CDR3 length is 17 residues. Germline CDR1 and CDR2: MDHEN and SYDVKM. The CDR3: CASSSGTGVVGANVLTF. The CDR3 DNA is TGTGCCAGCAGTTCGGGGACAGGGGTTGTAGGGGCCAACGTCCTGACTTTC.

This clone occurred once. The chain's CDR3 is CAWSGGQGRNQPQHF. CDR3 DNA: TGTGCCTGGAGTGGAGGACAGGGGCGCAATCAGCCCCAGCATTTT. The V gene is TRBV30, the J gene TRBJ1-5; the match to TRBD1 covers 9 bases. CDR1 GTSNPN and CDR2 SVGIG come from the germline V gene (reference sequence). Losses at the gene ends were 1 base for V and 2 bases for J; bases not matched to a gene: 3. CDR3 length equals 15 residues.

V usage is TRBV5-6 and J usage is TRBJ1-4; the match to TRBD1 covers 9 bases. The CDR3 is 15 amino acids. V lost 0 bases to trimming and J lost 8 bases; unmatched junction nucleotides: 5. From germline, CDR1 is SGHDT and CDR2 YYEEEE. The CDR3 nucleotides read TGTGCCAGCAGCTTGGGGGACAGGGCTTGGGAAAAACTGTTTTTT. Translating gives CASSLGDRAWEKLFF.

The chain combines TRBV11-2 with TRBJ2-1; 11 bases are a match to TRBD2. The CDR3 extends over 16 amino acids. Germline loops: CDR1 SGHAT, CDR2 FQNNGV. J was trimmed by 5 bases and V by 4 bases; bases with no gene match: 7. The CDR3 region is CASSSRVSGRDNEQFF. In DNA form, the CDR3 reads TGTGCCAGCAGCTCCCGCGTTAGCGGGAGGGACAATGAGCAGTTCTTC. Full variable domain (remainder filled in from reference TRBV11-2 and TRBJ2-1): EAGVAQSPRYKIIEKRQSVAFWCNPISGHATLYWYQQILGQGPKLLIQFQNNGVVDDSQLPKDRFSAERLKGVDSTLKIQPAKLEDSAVYLCASSSRVSGRDNEQFFGPGTRLTVL.

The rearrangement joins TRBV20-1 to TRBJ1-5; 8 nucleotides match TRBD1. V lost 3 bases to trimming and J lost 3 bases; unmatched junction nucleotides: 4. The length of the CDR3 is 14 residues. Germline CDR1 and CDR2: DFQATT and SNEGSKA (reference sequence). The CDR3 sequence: CSASYRGYNQPQHF. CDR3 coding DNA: TGCAGTGCTAGTTACAGGGGGTACAATCAGCCCCAGCATTTT.

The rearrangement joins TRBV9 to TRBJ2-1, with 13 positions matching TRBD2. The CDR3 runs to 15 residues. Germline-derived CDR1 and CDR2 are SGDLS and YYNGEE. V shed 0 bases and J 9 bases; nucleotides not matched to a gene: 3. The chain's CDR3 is CASSVGLAGGGEQFF. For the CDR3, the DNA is TGTGCCAGCAGCGTAGGACTAGCGGGAGGTGGTGAGCAGTTCTTC.

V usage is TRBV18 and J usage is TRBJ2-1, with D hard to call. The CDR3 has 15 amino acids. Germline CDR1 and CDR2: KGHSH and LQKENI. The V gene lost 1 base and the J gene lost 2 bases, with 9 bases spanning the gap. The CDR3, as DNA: TGTGCCAGCTCACCACAAGCGTACGCCTACAATGAGCAGTTCTTC. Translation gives CASSPQAYAYNEQFF.

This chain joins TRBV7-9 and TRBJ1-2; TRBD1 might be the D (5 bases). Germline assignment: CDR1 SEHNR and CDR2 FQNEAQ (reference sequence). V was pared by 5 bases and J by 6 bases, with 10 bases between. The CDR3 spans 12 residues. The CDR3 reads CASSTVGDGYTF. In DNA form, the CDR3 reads TGTGCCAGCAGCACAGTAGGGGATGGCTACACCTTC.

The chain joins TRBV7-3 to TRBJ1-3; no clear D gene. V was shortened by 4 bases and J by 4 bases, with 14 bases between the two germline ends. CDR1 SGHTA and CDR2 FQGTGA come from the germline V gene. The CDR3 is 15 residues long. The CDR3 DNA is TGTGCCAGCAGCTCCAGAGGGCCTACCGGAAACACCATATATTTT. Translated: CASSSRGPTGNTIYF.

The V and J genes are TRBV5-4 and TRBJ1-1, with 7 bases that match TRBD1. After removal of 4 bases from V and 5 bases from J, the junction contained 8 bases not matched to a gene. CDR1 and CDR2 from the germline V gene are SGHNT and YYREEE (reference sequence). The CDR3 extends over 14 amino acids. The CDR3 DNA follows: TGTGCCAGCAGCCTCGACAGGGCGGGGACTGAAGCTTTCTTT. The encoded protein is CASSLDRAGTEAFF.

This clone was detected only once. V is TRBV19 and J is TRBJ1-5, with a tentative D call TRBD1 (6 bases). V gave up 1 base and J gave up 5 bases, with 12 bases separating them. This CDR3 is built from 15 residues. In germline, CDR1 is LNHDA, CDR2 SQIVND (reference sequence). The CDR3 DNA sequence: TGTGCCAGTAGTATAGTCGGGAGGGGGTATCAGCCCCAGCATTTT. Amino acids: CASSIVGRGYQPQHF.

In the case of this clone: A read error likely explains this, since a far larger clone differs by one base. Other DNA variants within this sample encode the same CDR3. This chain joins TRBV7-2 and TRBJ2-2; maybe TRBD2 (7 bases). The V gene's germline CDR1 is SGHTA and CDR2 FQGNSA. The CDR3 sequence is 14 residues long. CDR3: CASSLMGGPGELFF. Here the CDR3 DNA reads TGCGCCAGCAGCTTAATGGGGGGGCCCGGGGAGCTGTTTTTT.

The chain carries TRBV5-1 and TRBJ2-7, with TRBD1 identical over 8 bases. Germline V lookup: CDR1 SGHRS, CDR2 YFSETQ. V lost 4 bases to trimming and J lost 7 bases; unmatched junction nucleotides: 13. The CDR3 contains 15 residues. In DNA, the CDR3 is TGCGCCAGCAGCCCGGGCGCAGGACAGGGAAGAGAGCAGTACTTC. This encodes CASSPGAGQGREQYF.

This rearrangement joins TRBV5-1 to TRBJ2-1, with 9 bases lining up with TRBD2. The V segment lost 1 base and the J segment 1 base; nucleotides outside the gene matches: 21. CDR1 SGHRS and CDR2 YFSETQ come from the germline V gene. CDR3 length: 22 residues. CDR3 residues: CASSLRVVTRSLAGSSYNEQFF. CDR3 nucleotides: TGCGCCAGCAGCTTGAGGGTCGTGACTAGATCACTAGCGGGTTCGTCCTACAATGAGCAGTTCTTC.

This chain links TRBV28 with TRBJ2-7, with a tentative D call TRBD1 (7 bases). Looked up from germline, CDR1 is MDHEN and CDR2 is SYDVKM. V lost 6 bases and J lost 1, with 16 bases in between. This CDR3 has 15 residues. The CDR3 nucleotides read TGTGCCAGCAGGCCGGGGGACAGCGATTCCTACGAGCAGTACTTC. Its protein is CASRPGDSDSYEQYF. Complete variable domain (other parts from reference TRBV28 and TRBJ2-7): DVKVTQSSRYLVKRTGEKVFLECVQDMDHENMFWYRQDPGLGLRLIYFSYDVKMKEKGDIPEGYSVSREKKERFSLILESASTNQTSMYLCASRPGDSDSYEQYFGPGTRLTVT.

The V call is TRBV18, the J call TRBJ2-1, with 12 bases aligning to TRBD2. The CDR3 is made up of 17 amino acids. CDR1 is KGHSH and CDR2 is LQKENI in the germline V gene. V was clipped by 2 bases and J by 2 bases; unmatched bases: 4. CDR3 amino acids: CASSPWTSGTPYNEQFF. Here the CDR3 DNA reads TGTGCCAGCTCACCATGGACTAGCGGGACCCCCTACAATGAGCAGTTCTTC.

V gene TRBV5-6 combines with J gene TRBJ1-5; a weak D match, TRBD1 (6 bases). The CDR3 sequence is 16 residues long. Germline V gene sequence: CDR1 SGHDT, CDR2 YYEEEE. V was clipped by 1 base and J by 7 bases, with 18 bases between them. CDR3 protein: CASSLYEGIQGQPQHF. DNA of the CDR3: TGTGCCAGCAGCTTGTATGAGGGCATACAGGGACAGCCCCAGCATTTT.

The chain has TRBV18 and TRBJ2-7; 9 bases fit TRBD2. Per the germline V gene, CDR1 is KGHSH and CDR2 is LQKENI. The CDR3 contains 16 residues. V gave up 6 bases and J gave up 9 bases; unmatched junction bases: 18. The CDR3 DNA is TGTGCCAGCTCTCAACAGGGCTCTAGCGGGATATATGGGCAGTACTTC. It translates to CASSQQGSSGIYGQYF.

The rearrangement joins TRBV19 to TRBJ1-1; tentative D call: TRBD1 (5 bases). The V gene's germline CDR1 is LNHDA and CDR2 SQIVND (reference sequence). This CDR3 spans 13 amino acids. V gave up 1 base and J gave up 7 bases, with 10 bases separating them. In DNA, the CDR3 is TGTGCCAGTAGTATAGCCCGACAGCGTGAAGCTTTCTTT. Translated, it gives CASSIARQREAFF.

The CDR3 DNA reads TGTGCCAGCTCACCACCGAGTCAGACTCTGATGAACACTGAAGCTTTCTTT. It specifies CASSPPSQTLMNTEAFF. The chain uses TRBV18 and TRBJ1-1; D remains ambiguous. Germline CDR1 is KGHSH and CDR2 is LQKENI. The CDR3 extends over 17 amino acids. The germline V and J ends were trimmed by 0 bases and 0 bases, with 14 bases remaining between them.

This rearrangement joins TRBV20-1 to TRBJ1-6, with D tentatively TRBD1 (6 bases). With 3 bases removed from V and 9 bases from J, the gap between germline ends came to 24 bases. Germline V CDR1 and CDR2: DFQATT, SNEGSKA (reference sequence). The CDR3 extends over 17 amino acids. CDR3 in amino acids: CSASFGVGGGAPSPLHF. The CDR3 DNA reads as TGCAGTGCTAGTTTCGGCGTGGGTGGGGGGGCTCCTTCACCCCTCCACTTT.

CDR3 nucleotides: TGTGCCAGCAGTTTAGGGGCAGGGGGGGAGCAGTACTTC. As protein: CASSLGAGGEQYF. This chain links TRBV12-3 or TRBV12-4 with TRBJ2-7; a possible D gene is TRBD1 (7 bases). The CDR3 totals 13 residues. V dropped 1 base and J dropped 7 bases, with 11 bases sitting between them.